This T cell receptor beta chain was found in a study of cytomegalovirus exposure and HLA in healthy donors. Study-wide findings and caveats: The study listed roughly 160 cytomegalovirus-associated TCR beta chains. Association of approximately 16,000 TCR beta sequences with HLA alleles was found at 0.05 false discovery rate in a later analysis. Within an earlier analysis, most TCR beta V segments proved productive either about 90% or about 30% of the time.

With respect to this clone: No antigen is known for it.

The PCR was carried out with 60 Vbeta primers and 13 Jbeta primers. In the source study's methods: Later, tens of millions of unique TCR beta chains were counted in an analysis, and roughly 11 million of them were shared. Data came from immunoSEQ multiplex PCR; TCRdb stores just in-frame clones and leaves some out. V and J calls and clone size are copied from that table; D and trimming were computed from the DNA. This table has approximately 37,000 clones, around three quarters appearing once. Germline V lookup: CDR1 SEHNR, CDR2 FQNEAQ (reference sequence). There are 15 residues in the CDR3. V was clipped by 1 base and J by 8 bases, with 15 bases between them.

The chain has TRBV7-9 and TRBJ2-1; tentative D call: TRBD2 (7 bases). The clonotype originates from a male donor in good health and CMV-seronegative. The specimen was PBMCs. For the CDR3, the DNA is TGTGCCAGCAGCTTAGTCGGGGGGCCTGGGGATGAGCAGTTCTTC. Translating gives CASSLVGGPGDEQFF.